These 15 T cell receptor beta chains originate from one sample sequenced in a study of shared clonotypes between healthy human individuals. Data came from immunoSEQ multiplex PCR; TCRdb stores just in-frame clones and leaves some out. The sample has about 1.1 million clones, about 72% seen once; the top ten hold roughly 0.9%. The sample comprised memory CD4+ T cells from PBMCs. Subset described: CD45RA-negative fraction. The receptors come from a man younger than 35 in good health. Some clones in this sample may be carry-over from other donors' samples.

This chain joins TRBV2 and TRBJ2-1; 8 nucleotides match TRBD1. Per the germline V gene, CDR1 is SNHLY and CDR2 is FYNNEI. Trimming removed 2 bases from V and 11 bases from J; junction bases left unmatched: 5. CDR3 size: 13 residues. The CDR3 loop is CASSELDRGKQFF. CDR3 nucleotide sequence: TGTGCCAGCAGTGAACTCGACAGGGGTAAGCAGTTCTTC.

The rearrangement links TRBV5-3 to TRBJ2-4; TRBD1 or TRBD2 may be the D gene (7 bases each). TRBV5-3 is placed among ORFs of uncertain function. The V end lost 4 bases, the J end lost 0 bases, and 17 bases lay between the germline ends. This CDR3 region has 17 residues. CDR3 sequence (DNA): TGTGCCAGAAGCCGATCAGGGGGGGCTTTAGCCAAAAACATTCAGTACTTC. Translation gives CARSRSGGALAKNIQYF.

The chain is built from TRBV6-6 and TRBJ1-6; D ambiguous. The CDR3 spans 14 residues. Trimming pared 5 bases from V and 5 bases from J, leaving 10 bases between. Germline CDR1 and CDR2: MNHNY and SVGAGI (reference sequence). CDR3 nucleotide sequence: TGTGCCAGCAGTCCGAACAGAGATAATTCACCCCTCCACTTT. It translates to CASSPNRDNSPLHF.

The chain recombines TRBV7-3 with TRBJ1-6, with TRBD1 matching over 9 bases. Trimming took 5 bases from V and 4 from J; bases not matched to a gene: 3. This CDR3 is 15 amino acids long. Germline V CDR1 and CDR2: SGHTA, FQGTGA. CDR3 sequence (DNA): TGTGCCAGCAGCACCGGGACAGGGTATAATTCACCCCTCCACTTT. It encodes CASSTGTGYNSPLHF. The variable domain in full, completed from reference TRBV7-3 and TRBJ1-6, reads GAGVSQTPSNKVTEKGKYVELRCDPISGHTALYWYRQSLGQGPEFLIYFQGTGAADDSGLPNDRFFAVRPEGSVSTLKIQRTERGDSAVYLCASSTGTGYNSPLHFGNGTRLTVT.

Remarks on this clone: One base away lies a much larger clone, so this may be a sequencing read error. The chain couples TRBV9 to TRBJ2-7; D is unclear. V was clipped by 2 bases and J by 0 bases, with 0 bases between them. CDR3 length: 11 residues. Germline V gene data show CDR1 as SGDLS and CDR2 as YYNGEE. CDR3 DNA sequence: TGTGCCAGCAGCGTCTCCTACGAGCAGTACTTC. Translating it yields CASSVSYEQYF.

The chain has TRBV5-4 and TRBJ2-5; D not certain. The germline V and J ends were trimmed by 0 bases and 2 bases, with 5 bases remaining between them. CDR3 size: 13 residues. Looked up from germline, CDR1 is SGHNT and CDR2 is YYREEE (reference sequence). CDR3 amino acids: CASSLGEQETQYF. The CDR3 region has the DNA TGTGCCAGCAGCTTGGGTGAACAAGAGACCCAGTACTTC.

The chain combines TRBV2 with TRBJ1-5; D is uncertain. In germline, CDR1 is SNHLY, CDR2 FYNNEI. The CDR3 loop spans 14 amino acids. V gave up 8 bases and J gave up 8 bases, with 19 bases separating them. The CDR3 loop reads CASRRASGQEPQHF. The CDR3 region has the DNA TGTGCCAGCCGACGGGCCTCGGGCCAGGAGCCCCAGCATTTT.

V usage is TRBV5-1 and J usage is TRBJ1-1; the D gene is possibly TRBD1 (5 bases). The CDR3 consists of 15 residues. V lost 2 bases, J lost 3 bases, and 14 bases lay in between. Per the germline V gene, CDR1 is SGHRS and CDR2 is YFSETQ. The CDR3 reads CASSLTFGGDTEAFF. CDR3 DNA sequence: TGCGCCAGCAGCTTAACGTTTGGAGGGGACACTGAAGCTTTCTTT.

The rearrangement links TRBV5-1 to TRBJ2-7, with D tentatively TRBD1 or TRBD2 (5 bases each). CDR3 size: 19 residues. Germline V gene lookup returns CDR1 SGHRS and CDR2 YFSETQ. The germline V and J ends were trimmed by 3 bases and 5 bases, with 30 bases remaining between them. CDR3 nucleotides: TGCGCCAGCAGCTCCTTAGACCCCCTCGGTTGGGGGATAAAAGACGAGCAGTACTTC. As protein: CASSSLDPLGWGIKDEQYF.

The genes are TRBV27 and TRBJ2-3; TRBD2 might be the D (5 bases). Germline V gene sequence: CDR1 MNHEY, CDR2 SMNVEV (reference sequence). The CDR3 contains 14 residues. V was pared by 10 bases and J by 2 bases, with 16 bases between. CDR3 protein: CATRPRGFTDTQYF. The CDR3 DNA reads as TGTGCCACCAGGCCTCGGGGTTTCACAGATACGCAGTATTTT.

This chain joins TRBV9 and TRBJ2-7, with D possibly TRBD2 on 6 matching bases. V gave up 4 bases and J gave up 4 bases, with 12 bases separating them. Germline V gene sequence: CDR1 SGDLS, CDR2 YYNGEE. The CDR3 totals 13 residues. The CDR3 bases are TGTGCCAGCAGCTCGGGACTGATATACGAGCAGTACTTC. Its translation is CASSSGLIYEQYF.

V and J are TRBV11-3 and TRBJ2-1; 9 bases line up with TRBD2. Germline values: CDR1 SGHNT, CDR2 YENEEA. This CDR3 spans 12 amino acids. The trim removed 6 bases at V and 9 bases at J, leaving 3 bases unmatched. The CDR3 sequence is CASSRTSAEQFF. CDR3 nucleotides: TGTGCCAGCAGTAGGACTAGCGCTGAGCAGTTCTTC.

This clone showed up just once. V and J are TRBV7-9 and TRBJ2-3; TRBD1 is a possible D gene (5 bases). CDR3 length: 13 amino acids. Germline-derived CDR1 and CDR2 are SEHNR and FQNEAQ (reference sequence). Trimming removed 3 bases from V and 6 bases from J, with 10 bases in between. The CDR3 loop reads CASSFTGLDTQYF. CDR3 DNA: TGTGCCAGCAGCTTTACAGGTTTGGATACGCAGTATTTT.

The chain uses TRBV6-1 and TRBJ1-2; 7 bases agree with TRBD1. The germline V gene has CDR1 MNHNS and CDR2 SASEGT. V lost 7 bases to trimming and J lost 3 bases; unmatched junction nucleotides: 11. CDR3 length equals 15 residues. The CDR3 loop is CASTVGGTAYYGYTF. In nucleotides, the CDR3 is TGTGCCAGCACTGTAGGAGGGACAGCTTACTATGGCTACACCTTC.

This rearrangement joins TRBV7-9 to TRBJ1-2, with no clear D. The CDR3 is 13 residues long. V dropped 2 bases and J dropped 5 bases, with 9 bases sitting between them. Germline CDR1 SEHNR, CDR2 FQNEAQ (reference sequence). In DNA, the CDR3 is TGTGCCAGCAGCTTAATTGGGAATTATGGCTACACCTTC. Amino acid sequence: CASSLIGNYGYTF.